This T cell receptor (beta chain) is drawn from a study of graft-versus-host responses after intestinal transplantation. Overall study: Each patient got anti-thymocyte globulin induction, then tacrolimus and steroids for roughly 3 years.

Remarks on this clone: Its specificity is not known.

Germline V CDR1 and CDR2: MNHEY, SMNVEV (reference sequence). The CDR3 consists of 15 residues. Trimming removed 4 bases from V and 7 bases from J, with 20 bases in between. Assay: immunoSEQ multiplex PCR; the TCRdb copy retains only in-frame clones and omits some. The repertoire holds 80,000 to 100,000 clones, approximately 88% seen once, with approximately 0.35% in the top ten. Study-level findings and limits: In recipient marrow, GvH clones were found, and some appeared first in ileum or blood. Early HvG declines after transplant were associated with peak circulating GvH clone levels.

The receptor comes from a human donor who received an intestinal transplant. The source material was unstimulated CD4+ T cells sorted from spleen or lymph node cells, sampled before intestinal transplant. The chain joins TRBV27 to TRBJ2-7; D is possibly TRBD2 (6 bases). CDR3 sequence (DNA): TGTGCCAGCAGTTCAGCCCCGCGGGACTCCCCTGAGCAGTACTTC. Translation: CASSSAPRDSPEQYF.